This T cell receptor (beta chain) appears in the sequencing data of a study of human T cells and chemical hapten exposure. Overall study: TCR yield per sample varied, mainly due to pooled library volumes.

The library tagged each cDNA molecule with unique molecular identifiers. One entry per CDR3 protein results from TCRdb running MiXCR on the RACE reads. This sample carries roughly 120,000 distinct CDR3 sequences, approximately 9.5% of them seen once, and the ten largest clones take 1.5% to 2%. CDR3 size: 14 residues. Germline CDR1 DFQATT, CDR2 SNEGSKA (reference sequence). The ends lost 3 bases at V and 8 bases at J; junction bases unmatched: 5. This clonotype was recorded many times. The time point was: healthy volunteer bleed at 2 weeks. The template was total RNA from unfractionated whole blood. V usage is TRBV20-1 and J usage is TRBJ1-6; 9 bases map to TRBD1. The TCR was taken from a male donor in good health. Some clones in this sample may be carry-over from other donors' samples. The sample was whole blood. The CDR3 loop reads CSARGGQGDSPLHF. DNA of the CDR3: TGCAGTGCTAGGGGGGGACAGGGAGATTCACCCCTCCACTTT.